This entry concerns a single T cell receptor beta chain. Antigen unknown. These data belong to a study of cytomegalovirus exposure and HLA in healthy donors. Study-wide findings and caveats: Later analysis associated a missense DCLRE1C variant with TCR beta V- and J-gene trimming.

Germline CDR1 is MRHNA and CDR2 is SNTAGT. The length of the CDR3 is 16 residues. V was clipped by 3 bases and J by 0 bases; unmatched bases: 4. PCR employed 60 Vbeta and 13 Jbeta primers. Here immunoSEQ multiplex PCR was the method, and the copy in TCRdb shows in-frame clones only, minus some. The data hold 75,000 to 95,000 clones, with less than 80% observed a single time. The sequenced sample was PBMCs. This rearrangement joins TRBV6-4 to TRBJ2-3; 9 nucleotides agree with TRBD2. The TCR was taken from a human donor in good health. In DNA form, the CDR3 reads TGTGCCAGCAGTGAACTAGCGGGTTCTAGCACAGATACGCAGTATTTT. The encoded protein is CASSELAGSSTDTQYF.